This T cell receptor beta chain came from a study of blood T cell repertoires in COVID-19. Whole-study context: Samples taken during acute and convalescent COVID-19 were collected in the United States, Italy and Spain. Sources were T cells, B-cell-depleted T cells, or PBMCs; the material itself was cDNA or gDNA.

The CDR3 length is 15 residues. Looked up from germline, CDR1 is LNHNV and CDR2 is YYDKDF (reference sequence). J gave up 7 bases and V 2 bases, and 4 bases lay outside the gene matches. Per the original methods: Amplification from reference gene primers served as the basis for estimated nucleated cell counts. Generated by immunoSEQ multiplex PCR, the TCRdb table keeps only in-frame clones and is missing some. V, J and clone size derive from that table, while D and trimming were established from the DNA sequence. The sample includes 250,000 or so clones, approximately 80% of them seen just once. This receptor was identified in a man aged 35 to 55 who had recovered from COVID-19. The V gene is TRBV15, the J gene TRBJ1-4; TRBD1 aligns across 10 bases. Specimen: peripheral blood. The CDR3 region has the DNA TGTGCCACCAGCAGATTAGACAGGGGGCTTGAAAAACTGTTTTTT. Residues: CATSRLDRGLEKLFF.